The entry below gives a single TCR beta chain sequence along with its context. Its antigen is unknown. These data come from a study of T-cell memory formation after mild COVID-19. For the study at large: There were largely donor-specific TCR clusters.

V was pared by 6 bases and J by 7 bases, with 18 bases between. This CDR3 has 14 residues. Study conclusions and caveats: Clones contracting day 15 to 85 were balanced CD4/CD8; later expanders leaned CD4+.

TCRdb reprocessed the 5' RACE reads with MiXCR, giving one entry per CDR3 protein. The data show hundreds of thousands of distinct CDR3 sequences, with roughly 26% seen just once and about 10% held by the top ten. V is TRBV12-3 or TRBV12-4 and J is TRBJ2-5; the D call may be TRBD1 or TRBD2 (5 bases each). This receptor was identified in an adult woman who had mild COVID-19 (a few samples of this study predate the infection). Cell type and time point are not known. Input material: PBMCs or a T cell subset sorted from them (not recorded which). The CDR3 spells CASRVRDPKGTQYF. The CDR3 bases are TGTGCCAGCAGGGTTAGGGACCCAAAAGGGACCCAGTACTTC.